These T cell receptor beta chains were read from a single sample in a study of STAT3 mutations in large granular lymphocyte leukemia. Produced via immunoSEQ multiplex PCR; TCRdb's table is partial and in-frame only. The data contain thousands of clones, about 74% of them singletons. The sample taken for sequencing was peripheral blood mononuclear cells. The receptor source for this set is a man between 60 and 70 years old with T-cell large granular lymphocyte leukemia. Some clones in this sample may be carry-over from other donors' samples. The CDR3 runs from the conserved cysteine through the conserved F or W. The D gene is left open where the match is weak. Part of the rows lack a size; the others show once, few, many or a class for expanded clones.

TRBJ2-7 - TRBV15 TRBD2 TGTGCCACCAGCAGAGATTTGGCGGGAGTGGGGGAGCAGTACTTC CATSRDLAGVGEQYF
TRBJ2-5 - TRBV20-1 - TGCAGTGCTAGAGTCGGGGAGACCCAGTACTTC CSARVGETQYF
TRBJ2-5 once TRBV5-1 - TGCGCCAGCAGCTTGATCAGGATAGCCGGGGAGACCCAGTACTTC CASSLIRIAGETQYF
TRBJ2-2 - TRBV5-4 - TGTGCCAGCAGCTTACTCCTGACCGGGGAGCTGTTTTTT CASSLLLTGELFF
TRBJ1-3 - TRBV13 - TGTGCCAGCAGCTCTAACAATCAAAGGAAGGGAAACACCATATATTTT CASSSNNQRKGNTIYF
TRBJ1-2 - TRBV5-1 - TGCGCCAGCAGCTTAGACCCAGGGAGGAGTGGCTACACCTTC CASSLDPGRSGYTF
TRBJ2-7 - TRBV2 TRBD2 TGTGCCAGCAGTGAATGGCTAGCGGGAGACGGAATTTACGAGCAGTACTTC CASSEWLAGDGIYEQYF
TRBJ2-7 - TRBV5-1 - TGCGCCAGCAGCTCCACAACCGACTCCTACGAGCAGTACTTC CASSSTTDSYEQYF
TRBJ2-1 - TRBV5-1 - TGCGCCAGCAGCTTGTGGGGGACTACAGGGGTCGATGAGCAGTTCTTC CASSLWGTTGVDEQFF
TRBJ1-3 - TRBV30 - TGTGCCTGGAGTTACGTCGGAAACACCATATATTTT CAWSYVGNTIYF
TRBJ2-3 - TRBV7-9 - TGTGCCAGCAGCTTAGCGCTCTCACAGGCTGATACGCAGTATTTT CASSLALSQADTQYF
TRBJ2-7 - TRBV9 - TGTGCCAGCAGCGGAAAGGACCACTACGAGCAGTACTTC CASSGKDHYEQYF
TRBJ1-1 - TRBV14 - TGTGCCAGCAGCCCGATTAGACAGGCTGAAGCTTTCTTT CASSPIRQAEAFF